These T cell receptor beta chains were read from a single sample in a study of patients and donors after allogeneic stem cell transplantation. TCRdb independently ran MiXCR on the RT-PCR reads; one entry per CDR3 protein. The sample lists some 200,000 distinct CDR3 sequences; 41% were seen once. Sample: blood, either unsorted or a sorted T cell fraction (not recorded which). These receptor sequences come from a human donor who was either an allogeneic HSCT recipient or a stem cell or donor lymphocyte infusion donor (not recorded which). It is not recorded whose cells these are; they may come from a transplant donor. Each CDR3 is given with its conserved first and last residue. Each record gives: J gene, clone size, V gene, D gene, CDR3 protein, CDR3 DNA. A D gene is named only where the DNA matches it firmly. Not all rows give a size; the values are once, few, many and, for expanded clones, a class.

TRBJ1-2,few,TRBV29-1,TRBD1,CSDGPGQYGYTF,TGCAGCGACGGTCCGGGACAGTATGGCTACACCTTC
TRBJ2-1,few,TRBV7-6,TRBD2,CASSLGGLAGNEQFF,TGTGCCAGCAGCTTAGGGGGACTAGCGGGGAATGAGCAGTTCTTC
TRBJ2-1,-,TRBV27,-,CASSPPRLGGFGEQFF,TGTGCCAGCAGTCCACCCCGACTAGGAGGGTTCGGTGAGCAGTTCTTC
TRBJ2-1,few,TRBV29-1,-,CSVSPRLLNEQFF,TGCAGCGTGAGCCCCCGACTATTGAATGAGCAGTTCTTC
TRBJ1-5,-,TRBV10-3,-,CAISEGVAQPQHF,TGTGCCATCAGTGAAGGGGTGGCTCAGCCCCAGCATTTT
TRBJ2-7,-,TRBV19,-,CASAILGGHGEQYF,TGTGCCAGTGCAATCCTCGGGGGGCATGGTGAGCAGTACTTC
TRBJ1-1,-,TRBV12-3/TRBV12-4,TRBD1,CASSIQGWAFF,TGTGCCAGCAGTATACAGGGGTGGGCTTTCTTT
TRBJ1-3,-,TRBV29-1,-,CSAQGSGNTIYF,TGCAGCGCCCAGGGTTCTGGAAACACCATATATTTT
TRBJ2-2,-,TRBV28,TRBD1,CASTLTGDQAGELFF,TGTGCCAGCACCTTAACAGGGGATCAAGCCGGGGAGCTGTTTTTT
TRBJ2-7,-,TRBV15,-,CATSRDSSYLRYVQYF,TGTGCCACCAGCAGAGACTCCTCGTATCTCCGATACGTGCAGTACTTC
TRBJ1-4,few,TRBV6-5,-,CASSSWGEKLFF,TGTGCCAGCAGTTCCTGGGGTGAAAAACTGTTTTTT
TRBJ1-6,few,TRBV27,-,CASSFERGPAYNSPLHF,TGTGCCAGCAGTTTCGAAAGGGGACCGGCCTATAATTCACCCCTCCACTTT
TRBJ2-7,few,TRBV4-3,-,CASRDKDSGSYEQYF,TGCGCCAGCAGAGACAAGGACAGCGGCTCCTACGAGCAGTACTTC
TRBJ1-6,few,TRBV15,-,CATSRDRGSDSPLHF,TGTGCCACCAGCAGAGATCGGGGAAGTGACTCACCCCTCCACTTT
TRBJ1-3,-,TRBV15,-,CATSRDSSGNTIYF,TGTGCCACCAGCAGAGACAGCTCTGGAAACACCATATATTTT
TRBJ2-1,-,TRBV5-6,-,CASSPPGGGSYNEQFF,TGTGCCAGCAGCCCCCCGGGTGGGGGCTCCTACAATGAGCAGTTCTTC
TRBJ2-5,-,TRBV12-3/TRBV12-4,TRBD2,CASSLTGLALPGAETQYF,TGTGCCAGCAGTTTAACGGGACTAGCGCTCCCGGGGGCAGAGACCCAGTACTTC
TRBJ1-5,-,TRBV24-1,-,CATSDDSGPQHF,TGTGCCACCAGTGATGACAGCGGGCCCCAGCATTTT
TRBJ2-7,few,TRBV12-3/TRBV12-4,-,CASSLLPEGSGEQYF,TGTGCCAGCAGCCTTTTGCCAGAAGGAAGTGGCGAGCAGTACTTC
TRBJ1-5,few,TRBV4-1,-,CASSQGAGGQPQHF,TGCGCCAGCAGCCAGGGGGCCGGGGGTCAGCCCCAGCATTTT
TRBJ1-2,-,TRBV7-9,-,CASSLAWNGYTF,TGTGCCAGCAGCTTAGCCTGGAATGGCTACACCTTC
TRBJ2-1,-,TRBV29-1,-,CSVGGRDSFYNEQFF,TGCAGCGTTGGAGGGCGGGACAGCTTCTACAATGAGCAGTTCTTC
TRBJ2-1,-,TRBV12-3/TRBV12-4,-,CASSFIRATGHEQFF,TGTGCCAGCAGTTTTATCAGGGCAACAGGCCATGAGCAGTTCTTC
TRBJ1-2,few,TRBV30,-,CAWSVLAGSYYGYTF,TGTGCCTGGAGTGTACTCGCGGGGAGCTACTATGGCTACACCTTC
TRBJ2-1,-,TRBV4-2,TRBD2,CASSHPSTPGLAGGSSYNEQFF,TGTGCCAGCAGCCATCCCTCAACTCCGGGACTAGCGGGGGGTAGCTCCTACAATGAGCAGTTCTTC
TRBJ2-3,-,TRBV12-3/TRBV12-4,-,CASSFADFFTDTQYF,TGTGCCAGCAGTTTTGCCGACTTCTTCACAGATACGCAGTATTTT
TRBJ1-2,-,TRBV5-6,-,CASSLGRDLRRYTF,TGTGCCAGCAGCTTAGGCAGGGACCTTCGGCGCTACACCTTC
TRBJ2-1,-,TRBV15,-,CATSREGSPKGSEQFF,TGTGCCACCAGCAGAGAAGGCAGCCCGAAGGGCAGTGAGCAGTTCTTC
TRBJ2-1,few,TRBV18,TRBD2,CASSPKAGVPIDSYNEQFF,TGTGCCAGCTCCCCTAAAGCGGGAGTCCCAATCGATTCCTACAATGAGCAGTTCTTC
TRBJ1-1,-,TRBV5-1,-,CASSLGPRATEAFF,TGCGCCAGCAGCTTGGGTCCCAGGGCCACTGAAGCTTTCTTT
TRBJ2-5,-,TRBV6-5,-,CASSGEETQYF,TGTGCCAGCTCGGGGGAAGAGACCCAGTACTTC
TRBJ1-1,few,TRBV13,-,CASSIERKLNTEAFF,TGTGCCAGCAGCATAGAGAGGAAACTGAACACTGAAGCTTTCTTT
TRBJ2-7,few,TRBV29-1,TRBD1,CSVEGLSRGLSYEQYF,TGCAGCGTTGAAGGACTCAGCAGGGGGCTCTCCTACGAGCAGTACTTC
TRBJ2-1,once,TRBV5-1,TRBD2,CASSLLTSVNEQFF,TGCGCCAGCAGCTTACTGACTAGCGTTAATGAGCAGTTCTTC
TRBJ1-2,-,TRBV5-1,TRBD1,CASWTGSGYTF,TGCGCCAGCTGGACAGGGAGCGGCTACACCTTC
TRBJ1-2,-,TRBV27,-,CASRHPLPSGQRYGYTF,TGTGCCAGCAGACACCCACTACCTTCCGGCCAACGTTATGGCTACACCTTC
TRBJ2-2,many,TRBV24-1,TRBD1,CATIKTGGCTGELFF,TGTGCCACCATAAAGACAGGGGGGTGCACCGGGGAGCTGTTTTTT
TRBJ2-1,-,TRBV12-3/TRBV12-4,-,CASSLRRLRSYNEQFF,TGTGCCAGCAGTTTACGTAGACTCCGCTCCTACAATGAGCAGTTCTTC
TRBJ1-2,-,TRBV6-2/TRBV6-3,TRBD1,CASRYRGPDYGYTF,TGTGCCAGCAGGTACAGGGGGCCCGACTATGGCTACACCTTC
TRBJ1-2,few,TRBV30,TRBD1,CAWSQGRFPHGYTF,TGTGCCTGGTCACAGGGGAGGTTCCCTCATGGCTACACCTTC
TRBJ1-2,few,TRBV29-1,TRBD1,CSVDHDRGDRGYTF,TGCAGCGTTGACCACGACAGGGGCGATCGGGGCTACACCTTC
TRBJ1-1,few,TRBV2,-,CASSERTVNTEAFF,TGTGCCAGCAGTGAGAGGACGGTGAACACTGAAGCTTTCTTT
TRBJ1-4,many,TRBV5-6,TRBD1,CASSLPGQGNEKLFF,TGTGCCAGCAGCTTACCGGGACAGGGGAACGAAAAACTGTTTTTT
TRBJ1-1,-,TRBV7-3,TRBD1,CASSRADRGTEAFF,TGTGCCAGCAGCCGTGCCGACAGGGGGACTGAAGCTTTCTTT
TRBJ1-6,few,TRBV7-2,-,CASSLWGGSPLHF,TGTGCCAGCAGCTTATGGGGGGGTTCACCCCTCCACTTT
TRBJ2-3,-,TRBV12-3/TRBV12-4,-,CASSLRTRALTDTQYF,TGTGCCAGCAGTCTCCGGACACGGGCGCTTACAGATACGCAGTATTTT
TRBJ2-5,few,TRBV7-2,-,CASSLGPDRDRETQYF,TGTGCCAGCAGCTTAGGGCCGGACCGTGATCGAGAGACCCAGTACTTC
TRBJ2-4,-,TRBV4-3,-,CASSQDWKGLAKNIQYF,TGCGCCAGCAGCCAAGATTGGAAGGGCTTAGCCAAAAACATTCAGTACTTC
TRBJ1-1,few,TRBV9,-,CASSVPSTEAFF,TGTGCCAGCAGCGTCCCCTCCACTGAAGCTTTCTTT
TRBJ2-7,-,TRBV29-1,-,CSVEGVGSEQYF,TGCAGCGTTGAAGGCGTAGGGAGTGAGCAGTACTTC
TRBJ2-3,-,TRBV10-3,TRBD2,CAISESGLAGSTDTQYF,TGTGCCATCAGTGAGTCGGGGCTAGCGGGAAGCACAGATACGCAGTATTTT
TRBJ2-3,once,TRBV5-1,TRBD2,CASSRTSGRSTDTQYF,TGCGCCAGCAGCCGGACTAGCGGGAGGAGCACAGATACGCAGTATTTT
TRBJ2-1,many,TRBV11-1,TRBD1,CASSLTLRDRINNEQFF,TGTGCCAGCAGCTTAACGCTCCGGGACAGGATTAACAATGAGCAGTTCTTC